The 32 T cell receptor beta chains below come from one sample, sequenced in a study of blood T cell repertoires in COVID-19. Sequenced by immunoSEQ multiplex PCR; TCRdb stores in-frame clones only, minus some. Of around 40,000 clones in the sample, nearly 90% were seen once. Sequences were obtained from peripheral blood. The receptor set was obtained from a man aged 55 to 70 with COVID-19, enrolled during active disease.

This chain links TRBV7-3 with TRBJ2-1; 9 bases match TRBD2. The CDR3 sequence is 14 residues long. V dropped 3 bases and J dropped 5; count of bases not matched to a gene: 2. Per the germline V gene, CDR1 is SGHTA and CDR2 is FQGTGA. The CDR3 bases are TGTGCCAGCAGCTTGGGACTAGCAAACAATGAGCAGTTCTTC. Protein: CASSLGLANNEQFF.

The chain joins TRBV28 to TRBJ2-1, with a possible D match to TRBD1 (5 bases). Germline-derived CDR1 and CDR2 are MDHEN and SYDVKM. Trimming took off 7 bases at V and 0 bases at J, with 13 bases between the two ends. The CDR3 spans 15 residues. For the CDR3, the DNA is TGTGCCAGCACCCGCAGGGCTGCCTCCTACAATGAGCAGTTCTTC. It specifies CASTRRAASYNEQFF.

The J gene is TRBJ2-5, the V gene TRBV5-1; D unclear. CDR1 SGHRS and CDR2 YFSETQ come from the germline V gene. This CDR3 is 17 amino acids long. V was cut by 2 bases and J by 5 bases, with 22 bases left in between. The CDR3 coding sequence is TGCGCCAGCAGCTTCCCCGGCCAAGAGGCTCTCGGCGAGACCCAGTACTTC. Residues: CASSFPGQEALGETQYF.

The J gene is TRBJ1-5, the V gene TRBV6-5; D gene unclear. Germline CDR1 and CDR2: MNHEY and SVGAGI. V was trimmed by 11 bases and J by 7 bases, leaving 12 bases between them. This CDR3 spans 11 amino acids. The CDR3: CALARVQPQHF. CDR3 DNA: TGTGCCCTCGCGCGGGTCCAGCCCCAGCATTTT.

The V call is TRBV4-2, the J call TRBJ2-2, with 16 bases aligning to TRBD2. Germline V gene lookup returns CDR1 LGHNA and CDR2 YNFKEQ. The length of the CDR3 is 21 residues. V lost 4 bases and J lost 3; bases outside the gene matches: 14. The CDR3 DNA sequence: TGTGCCAGCAGCCGGAGACCGGGACTAGCGGGAGGGAATATCTACACCGGGGAGCTGTTTTTT. This codes for CASSRRPGLAGGNIYTGELFF.

The CDR3: CASSLDQGSGYNEQFF. CDR3 coding DNA: TGTGCCAGCAGCTTAGATCAGGGTAGCGGCTACAATGAGCAGTTCTTC. V gene TRBV11-2 combines with J gene TRBJ2-1; possibly TRBD2 for D (6 bases). CDR1 is SGHAT, CDR2 FQNNGV, per germline. This CDR3 has 16 amino acids. Trimming removed 0 bases from V and 3 bases from J, with 12 bases in between.

CDR3 sequence (DNA): TGTGCCAGCAGTGGTGTCTTTATGGGGCACTCCAGCTACGAGCAGTACTTC. Residues: CASSGVFMGHSSYEQYF. The V and J genes are TRBV6-1 and TRBJ2-7; maybe TRBD1 (5 bases). Germline V CDR1 and CDR2: MNHNS, SASEGT. The CDR3 covers 17 residues. V gave up 4 bases and J gave up 3 bases, with 22 bases separating them.

The chain combines TRBV27 with TRBJ2-7, with a weak D call TRBD2 (6 bases). CDR3 length: 15 amino acids. V lost 4 bases, J lost 0 bases, and 13 bases lay in between. Germline values: CDR1 MNHEY, CDR2 SMNVEV (reference sequence). Written as DNA, the CDR3 is TGTGCCAGCAGTTCGCTAGCGAGGAGCTCCTACGAGCAGTACTTC. Protein: CASSSLARSSYEQYF.

The chain's CDR3 is CASRNGQGAASGNTIYF. The DNA of the CDR3 is TGTGCCAGCAGAAACGGACAGGGGGCGGCCTCTGGAAACACCATATATTTT. The rearrangement joins TRBV2 to TRBJ1-3; 11 bases line up with TRBD1. V lost 6 bases to trimming and J lost 0 bases; unmatched junction nucleotides: 7. CDR3 length: 17 amino acids. The V gene's germline CDR1 is SNHLY and CDR2 FYNNEI.

This clone was seen a single time. The rearrangement links TRBV6-5 to TRBJ1-1; tentatively, D is TRBD1 (5 bases). Trimming left V 4 bases short and J 4 bases short, with 10 bases between. CDR1 is MNHEY, CDR2 SVGAGI, per germline. The CDR3 sequence is 13 residues long. The CDR3 is CASSSPGGTEAFF. The CDR3 DNA is TGTGCCAGCAGTTCCCCGGGGGGCACTGAAGCTTTCTTT.

The chain has TRBV19 and TRBJ1-2; TRBD1 might be the D (6 bases). The CDR3 consists of 19 residues. Germline lookup yields CDR1 LNHDA and CDR2 SQIVND (reference sequence). Trimming took off 4 bases at V and 1 base at J, with 25 bases between the two ends. DNA for the CDR3: TGTGCCAGTAGTACCTCTGGAACATTGGACAGATCTTTTAACTATGGCTACACCTTC. This encodes CASSTSGTLDRSFNYGYTF.

This rearrangement joins TRBV6-5 to TRBJ1-6, with 10 nucleotides matching TRBD1. V lost 8 bases and J lost 9; bases outside the gene matches: 7. The CDR3 spans 14 residues. CDR1 and CDR2 from the germline V gene are MNHEY and SVGAGI. The CDR3 coding sequence is TGTGCCAGCTGGGGGGGACAGGGGCTTTCACCCCTCCACTTT. Its protein product is CASWGGQGLSPLHF.

V usage is TRBV19 and J usage is TRBJ1-6; 7 nucleotides align to TRBD1. Germline V gene lookup returns CDR1 LNHDA and CDR2 SQIVND (reference sequence). The V segment lost 3 bases and the J segment 10 bases; nucleotides outside the gene matches: 9. There are 15 residues in the CDR3. CDR3 nucleotides: TGTGCCAGTAGTATCGGGACAGTCAGTGGCTCACCCCTCCACTTT. Its protein is CASSIGTVSGSPLHF.

The rearrangement links TRBV28 to TRBJ1-1; D is undetermined. The CDR3 runs to 14 residues. Germline V gene data show CDR1 as MDHEN and CDR2 as SYDVKM. V dropped 4 bases and J dropped 6 bases, with 15 bases sitting between them. The CDR3 sequence: CASSSPAGVAEAFF. The CDR3 nucleotides are TGTGCCAGCAGTTCCCCAGCGGGAGTCGCTGAAGCTTTCTTT.

The chain uses TRBV28 and TRBJ1-5; D is uncertain. The CDR3 has 16 amino acids. The V gene lost 6 bases and the J gene lost 0 bases, with 15 bases spanning the gap. Germline CDR1 MDHEN, CDR2 SYDVKM. CDR3 DNA: TGTGCCAGCAGGACACACAAAGAAAATAGCAATCAGCCCCAGCATTTT. It is translated as CASRTHKENSNQPQHF.

This clone has a single count. CDR3 DNA: TGTGCCAGCAGCCAAGGGAGGGATCCAAATCAGCCCCAGCATTTT. It codes for CASSQGRDPNQPQHF. V usage is TRBV4-2 and J usage is TRBJ1-5, with D unresolved. CDR1 is LGHNA, CDR2 YNFKEQ, per germline. With 1 base removed from V and 4 bases from J, the gap between germline ends came to 11 bases. This CDR3 has 15 residues.

This clone is a singleton in its sample. V usage is TRBV29-1 and J usage is TRBJ2-1; the D is unclear. The V gene's germline CDR1 is SQVTM and CDR2 ANQGSEA. There are 12 residues in the CDR3. The V end lost 5 bases, the J end lost 5 bases, and 10 bases lay between the germline ends. CDR3 residues: CSVYPQNNEQFF. The CDR3 DNA follows: TGCAGCGTTTACCCCCAGAACAATGAGCAGTTCTTC.

The gene calls are TRBV19 and TRBJ1-5, with 7 positions matching TRBD1. The CDR3 runs to 18 residues. Germline V gene data show CDR1 as LNHDA and CDR2 as SQIVND (reference sequence). The junction had 13 bases not matched to a gene; V was cut back by 3 bases and J by 2 bases. CDR3 region: CASSISHLGGRGNQPQHF. The CDR3 bases are TGTGCCAGTAGTATTTCACATCTAGGGGGCCGGGGCAATCAGCCCCAGCATTTT.

The rearrangement joins TRBV14 to TRBJ2-7, with a possible D match to TRBD1 (5 bases). The CDR3 spans 16 residues. The germline V and J ends were trimmed by 4 bases and 1 base, with 17 bases remaining between them. Germline loops: CDR1 SGHDN, CDR2 FVKESK. CDR3 sequence reads: CASSPPTGTGSYEQYF. CDR3 in DNA: TGTGCCAGCAGCCCCCCAACAGGAACCGGGTCCTACGAGCAGTACTTC.

The chain joins TRBV6-5 to TRBJ2-3; the match to TRBD1 covers 10 bases. CDR3 length: 13 residues. Germline CDR1 reads MNHEY; CDR2 reads SVGAGI. The trim removed 8 bases at V and 3 bases at J, leaving 2 bases unmatched. This CDR3 reads CASEDRGTDTQYF. The CDR3 nucleotides read TGTGCCAGCGAGGACAGGGGGACAGATACGCAGTATTTT.

The chain recombines TRBV9 with TRBJ2-5, with D perhaps TRBD1 (6 bases). CDR1 is SGDLS and CDR2 is YYNGEE in the germline V gene. V lost 3 bases and J 3 bases, leaving 9 bases between the germline ends. The CDR3 runs to 13 residues. CDR3 DNA: TGTGCCAGCAGCGCCGGACAGAAAGAGACCCAGTACTTC. Its protein product is CASSAGQKETQYF. The complete variable domain, with remaining parts taken from reference TRBV9 and TRBJ2-5, reads DSGVTQTPKHLITATGQRVTLRCSPRSGDLSVYWYQQSLDQGLQFLIQYYNGEERAKGNILERFSAQQFPDLHSELNLSSLELGDSALYFCASSAGQKETQYFGPGTRLLVL.

In this sample, this clone turned up once. The rearrangement joins TRBV27 to TRBJ1-2; D not resolved. V was shortened by 1 base and J by 2 bases, with 8 bases between the two germline ends. Germline V gene data show CDR1 as MNHEY and CDR2 as SMNVEV (reference sequence). The CDR3 has 14 residues. The CDR3 is CASSLYGGNYGYTF. Written as DNA, the CDR3 is TGTGCCAGCAGTTTATATGGAGGCAACTATGGCTACACCTTC.

The CDR3: CASSIPRKSGANVLTF. The CDR3 coding sequence is TGTGCCAGTAGTATACCCAGAAAGTCTGGGGCCAACGTCCTGACTTTC. The V and J genes are TRBV19 and TRBJ2-6; unclear D gene. The CDR3 covers 16 residues. The V end lost 2 bases, the J end lost 1 base, and 9 bases lay between the germline ends. From germline, CDR1 is LNHDA and CDR2 SQIVND (reference sequence).

The chain couples TRBV7-8 to TRBJ2-2, with TRBD2 as a possible D gene (6 bases). The CDR3 has 17 amino acids. Looked up from germline, CDR1 is SGHVS and CDR2 is FQNEAQ. V shed 5 bases and J shed 2 bases, with 18 bases lying between them. This chain's CDR3 is CASSPASLAINTGELFF. CDR3 in DNA: TGTGCCAGCAGCCCAGCTTCCCTAGCGATAAACACCGGGGAGCTGTTTTTT. Combining the CDR3 with reference TRBV7-8 and TRBJ2-2 gives the whole variable domain GAGVSQSPRYKVAKRGQDVALRCDPISGHVSLFWYQQALGQGPEFLTYFQNEAQLDKSGLPSDRFFAERPEGSVSTLKIQRTQQEDSAVYLCASSPASLAINTGELFFGEGSRLTVL.

This rearrangement joins TRBV12-5 to TRBJ1-1; TRBD1 might be the D (5 bases). Trimming took 9 bases from V and 0 from J, leaving 11 bases between them. Germline V lookup: CDR1 LGHNT, CDR2 FRNRAP. The CDR3 is 13 residues long. CDR3 in DNA: TGTGCTAGCGGGACGGGAGTGAACACTGAAGCTTTCTTT. Its protein is CASGTGVNTEAFF.

V gene TRBV11-1 combines with J gene TRBJ2-1, with a weak D call TRBD2 (5 bases). Trimming stripped 5 bases from V and 4 bases from J, with 12 bases between. CDR3 length: 14 amino acids. Germline V gene sequence: CDR1 SGHAT, CDR2 FQDESV (reference sequence). CDR3 loop: CASSRTDWYNEQFF. The CDR3 DNA reads as TGTGCCAGCAGCCGCACGGACTGGTACAATGAGCAGTTCTTC. The full variable domain, with the rest looked up from reference TRBV11-1 and TRBJ2-1, is EAEVAQSPRYKITEKSQAVAFWCDPISGHATLYWYRQILGQGPELLVQFQDESVVDDSQLPKDRFSAERLKGVDSTLKIQPAELGDSAMYLCASSRTDWYNEQFFGPGTRLTVL.

The chain combines TRBV19 with TRBJ2-1, with 7 bases aligning to TRBD1. The junction had 14 bases not matched to a gene; V was cut back by 6 bases and J by 3 bases. Germline loops: CDR1 LNHDA, CDR2 SQIVND (reference sequence). This CDR3 comprises 17 residues. DNA of the CDR3: TGTGCCAGTAGCCCTCTCTCCCGGGACAGATTCTACAATGAGCAGTTCTTC. As protein: CASSPLSRDRFYNEQFF.

The chain carries TRBV4-1 and TRBJ2-5; D remains unclear. Germline V lookup: CDR1 MGHRA, CDR2 YSYEKL. This CDR3 contains 15 residues. Trimming removed 4 bases at V and 1 base at J, with 13 bases between. The DNA of the CDR3 is TGCGCCAGCAGCCGCAACGTGGCAGGCCAAGAGACCCAGTACTTC. This encodes CASSRNVAGQETQYF.

The chain recombines TRBV6-2 or TRBV6-3 with TRBJ2-7; 8 nucleotides agree with TRBD1. The germline gives CDR1 MNHEY, CDR2 SVGEGT. The CDR3 runs to 14 residues. J gave up 2 bases and V 5 bases, and 5 bases lay outside the gene matches. This chain's CDR3 is CASSLRDRPYEQYF. The DNA of the CDR3 is TGTGCCAGCAGTCTCCGGGACAGGCCCTACGAGCAGTACTTC.

The chain links TRBV28 to TRBJ2-5; 12 bases are a match to TRBD1. With V trimmed by 4 bases and J by 0 bases, 9 bases remained unmatched. There are 18 residues in the CDR3. The germline CDR1 and CDR2 sequences are MDHEN and SYDVKM. Written as DNA, the CDR3 is TGTGCCAGCAGTTCGGAGCTCGGGGACAGGGGGCACCAAGAGACCCAGTACTTC. It specifies CASSSELGDRGHQETQYF.

V and J are TRBV28 and TRBJ1-4; the D is unclear. Germline lookup yields CDR1 MDHEN and CDR2 SYDVKM. The CDR3 covers 14 residues. V was shortened by 6 bases and J by 5 bases, with 13 bases between the two germline ends. The DNA of the CDR3 is TGTGCCAGCAGCCGCCCCCGCGCCAATGAAAAACTGTTTTTT. It yields the protein CASSRPRANEKLFF.

The chain recombines TRBV28 with TRBJ1-5; D gene ambiguous. This CDR3 comprises 14 residues. Trimming took 2 bases from V and 2 from J, leaving 7 bases between them. In germline, CDR1 is MDHEN, CDR2 SYDVKM. This chain's CDR3 is CASSLGGGNQPQHF. The CDR3 DNA is TGTGCCAGCAGTTTAGGAGGCGGCAATCAGCCCCAGCATTTT.